This T cell receptor beta chain was identified in a study of T cell changes during pregnancy in multiple sclerosis. The length of the CDR3 is 15 residues. CDR1 KGHSH and CDR2 LQKENI come from the germline V gene. V shed 3 bases, J shed 3 bases, and the junction held 6 bases outside the gene matches. Sequenced by immunoSEQ multiplex PCR; TCRdb stores in-frame clones only, minus some. The sample comprises about 79,000 clones, approximately 92% of which are singletons, and around 0.75% rests with the top ten. Sequenced material: peripheral blood, taken in the second trimester of pregnancy. V is TRBV18 and J is TRBJ2-7; 9 bases are a match to TRBD1. This clonotype was obtained from a female donor in good health, enrolled as a control in a pregnancy study. The CDR3 sequence is CASSPETGGYYEQYF. As DNA, the CDR3 is TGTGCCAGCTCACCCGAGACAGGGGGGTACTACGAGCAGTACTTC.